This T cell receptor beta chain comes out of a study of early stage breast cancer tumors. Study-level results: Enriched TCRB sequences shared across patients were mostly commonly generated sequences. Compared with adjacent normal breast tissue, tumors showed roughly 2.5-fold greater T cell density and higher clonality.

This CDR3 is 15 amino acids long. The V gene's germline CDR1 is LNHDA and CDR2 SQIVND (reference sequence). Trimming took 5 bases from V and 6 from J, leaving 19 bases between them. TCRdb's table, derived via immunoSEQ multiplex PCR, lists solely in-frame clones and lacks some. Of some 75,000 clones listed, around 80% are singletons. Points on this clone: Antigen specificity is unknown.

Input material: blood. This clonotype was sampled from a person in their 60s with breast cancer. V and J are TRBV19 and TRBJ2-5; possibly TRBD1 for D (6 bases). CDR3: CASSQLDSRVKTQYF. The CDR3 nucleotides read TGTGCCAGTAGTCAATTGGACAGTCGGGTAAAGACCCAGTACTTC.